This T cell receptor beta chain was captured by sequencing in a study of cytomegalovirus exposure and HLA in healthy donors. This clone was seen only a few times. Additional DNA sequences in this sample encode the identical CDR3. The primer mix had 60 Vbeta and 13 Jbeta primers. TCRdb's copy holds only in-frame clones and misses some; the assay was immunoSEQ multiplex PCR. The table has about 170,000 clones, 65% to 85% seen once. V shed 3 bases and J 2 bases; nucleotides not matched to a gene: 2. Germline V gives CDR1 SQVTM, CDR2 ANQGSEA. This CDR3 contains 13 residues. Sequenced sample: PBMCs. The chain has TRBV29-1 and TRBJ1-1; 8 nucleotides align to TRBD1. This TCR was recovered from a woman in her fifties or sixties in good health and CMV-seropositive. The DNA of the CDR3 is TGCAGCGTTGACCCAGGGGGCAACACTGAAGCTTTCTTT. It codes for CSVDPGGNTEAFF.